Given below is one T cell receptor beta chain in context. The source of the sample is a study of shared T cell receptors in the human thymus. Assay: immunoSEQ multiplex PCR; the TCRdb copy retains only in-frame clones and omits some. Of hundreds of thousands of clones in the sample, approximately 85% were seen once. Germline-derived CDR1 and CDR2 are SGDLS and YYNGEE. This CDR3 is built from 17 residues. With V trimmed by 4 bases and J by 5 bases, 15 bases remained unmatched. A further study also used this sample, focusing on human thymus T cells. According to that study: In corrective heart surgery, resections were taken, and these provided the thymus tissue. An apparent bias in V and J gene usage was seen in thymic and blood repertoires. Related reports documented highly overlapping thymic repertoires among unrelated individuals.

This sequence originates from a girl less than two years old with a congenital heart defect. The material sequenced was thymocytes. The chain links TRBV9 to TRBJ1-3, with 7 bases lining up with TRBD1. CDR3 residues: CASSPRSRTGARNTIYF. In DNA, the CDR3 is TGTGCCAGCAGCCCAAGAAGTCGGACAGGAGCCAGAAACACCATATATTTT.